This TCR beta chain was retrieved from a study of shared clonotypes between healthy human individuals. CDR1 and CDR2 (germline): SGHTA, FQGNSA. V lost 3 bases and J lost 6, with 15 bases in between. The CDR3 contains 15 residues. This table comes from immunoSEQ multiplex PCR, and its TCRdb copy is limited to in-frame clones, with some not included. Seen here are under 850,000 clones, approximately 77% observed once, and the top ten hold about 1.7%. Of note for this clone: Its antigen is as yet unknown.

Splitting of CD4+ cells produced CD45RA+ naive and CD45RA-negative memory subsets. Study outcomes and limitations: The low donor count limited represented genetic and exposure-history diversity. Larger estimated richness was generally recorded for naive subsets relative to memory subsets. Naive CD4 clonotypes were shared across several donors at 4.5% to 6%.

The TCR was taken from a woman aged 25-40 years in good health. Sequenced: memory CD4+ T cells sorted from blood. Subset described: CD45RA-negative fraction. The rearrangement uses TRBV7-2 and TRBJ2-1, with a possible D match to TRBD1 (6 bases). The CDR3 sequence: CASSFLAGAVNEQFF. The CDR3 DNA reads as TGTGCCAGCAGCTTCCTGGCAGGGGCGGTCAATGAGCAGTTCTTC.